Below are 8 T cell receptor beta chains sequenced from a single sample in a study of shared clonotypes between healthy human individuals. Data came from immunoSEQ multiplex PCR; TCRdb stores just in-frame clones and leaves some out. The table lists some 2,000,000 clones, roughly 95% of them singletons, with around 0.13% in the top ten. Sequences were obtained from naive CD4+ T cells sorted from blood. Described subset: CD45RA+ positively selected. These TCRs come from a man younger than 35 in good health.

V and J are TRBV6-1 and TRBJ2-1; 7 bases are a match to TRBD1. J gave up 3 bases and V 6 bases, and 8 bases lay outside the gene matches. CDR3 size: 15 residues. The germline gives CDR1 MNHNS, CDR2 SASEGT. CDR3 nucleotides: TGTGCCAGCAGGAACGACAGGGAGAACTACAATGAGCAGTTCTTC. Amino acid sequence: CASRNDRENYNEQFF.

This sequence joins TRBV30 and TRBJ1-6; 8 nucleotides agree with TRBD1. CDR3 length: 13 amino acids. Germline V CDR1 and CDR2: GTSNPN, SVGIG (reference sequence). V was clipped by 5 bases and J by 10 bases; unmatched bases: 7. The CDR3 is CAWGGQGKSPLHF. In DNA, the CDR3 is TGTGCCTGGGGCGGACAGGGCAAATCACCCCTCCACTTT.

The chain joins TRBV5-1 to TRBJ2-1; D not resolved. This CDR3 spans 14 amino acids. Per the germline V gene, CDR1 is SGHRS and CDR2 is YFSETQ. The V and J ends lost 4 bases and 6 bases respectively, with 14 bases between them. The CDR3: CASSADLPGNEQFF. The CDR3 nucleotides are TGCGCCAGCAGCGCGGACCTTCCCGGCAATGAGCAGTTCTTC.

This chain links TRBV7-2 with TRBJ2-1; TRBD2 matches at 7 bases. The CDR3 has 15 amino acids. The V segment lost 3 bases and the J segment 3 bases; nucleotides outside the gene matches: 5. Germline assignment: CDR1 SGHTA and CDR2 FQGNSA. The CDR3 DNA reads TGTGCCAGCAGCTTTGCCGGACTAGTCTACAATGAGCAGTTCTTC. Its protein product is CASSFAGLVYNEQFF.

Here the CDR3 reads CASSYSTGGWNEQYF. Here the CDR3 DNA reads TGTGCCAGCAGTTACTCCACGGGGGGTTGGAACGAGCAGTACTTC. This chain links TRBV6-5 with TRBJ2-7; 7 nucleotides line up with TRBD2. The germline gives CDR1 MNHEY, CDR2 SVGAGI. The trim removed 0 bases at V and 5 bases at J, leaving 7 bases unmatched. This CDR3 comprises 15 residues.

The chain joins TRBV28 to TRBJ1-3; weak D call: TRBD1 (5 bases). V lost 7 bases and J 2 bases, leaving 12 bases between the germline ends. Germline V gene data show CDR1 as MDHEN and CDR2 as SYDVKM. The CDR3 extends over 14 amino acids. The CDR3 DNA reads as TGTGCCAGCACCCTGGCGGGGCCTGGAAACACCATATATTTT. Translated: CASTLAGPGNTIYF.

V and J are TRBV6-4 and TRBJ2-2; D ambiguous. Germline CDR1 reads MRHNA; CDR2 reads SNTAGT. Trimming shortened V by 4 bases and J by 5 bases, and 11 bases separated the two germline ends. The CDR3 contains 14 residues. CDR3 sequence: CASSGFWGTGELFF. CDR3 DNA: TGTGCCAGCAGTGGGTTCTGGGGAACCGGGGAGCTGTTTTTT.

The chain has TRBV10-3 and TRBJ1-5, with no clear D. Looked up from germline, CDR1 is ENHRY and CDR2 is SYGVKD. Trimming stripped 0 bases from V and 0 bases from J, with 9 bases between. This CDR3 is built from 16 residues. The CDR3 loop is CAISESRADSNQPQHF. The CDR3 DNA reads TGTGCCATCAGTGAGTCGAGGGCGGATAGCAATCAGCCCCAGCATTTT.